Listed below are T cell receptor beta chains from one sample, sequenced in a study of T cells after yellow fever vaccination. Each CDR3 protein gets one entry after TCRdb re-called the 5' RACE reads with MiXCR. This sample has hundreds of thousands of distinct CDR3 sequences, with roughly 12% found just once. Source: PBMCs, taken on the day of the yellow fever booster vaccination. These receptors came from a man aged 25 to 40 who received the YFV17D yellow fever vaccine. Both conserved end residues are part of each CDR3. A D gene is named only where the DNA matches it firmly. Not all rows give a size; the values are once, few, many and, for expanded clones, a class.

v_call	j_call	d_call	cdr3_length	clone_size	cdr3_nt	cdr3_aa
TRBV5-5	TRBJ2-7	.	14	.	TGTGCCAGCAGCTTGGTATACGGGATTGGCGAGCAGTACTTC	CASSLVYGIGEQYF
TRBV27	TRBJ2-1	.	14	few	TGTGCCAGCAAGAGCGCTGGGGCCTACAATGAGCAGTTCTTC	CASKSAGAYNEQFF
TRBV4-3	TRBJ1-3	.	15	few	TGCGCCAGCAGCCGTAGGTGGGGCATAGGAAACACCATATATTTT	CASSRRWGIGNTIYF
TRBV6-1	TRBJ2-1	.	14	.	TGTGCCAGCGGGCGGGACAGTCCTAACAATGAGCAGTTCTTC	CASGRDSPNNEQFF
TRBV27	TRBJ1-2	TRBD1	12	few	TGTCCAGGACAGGGGGTGGCCTATGGCTACACCTTC	CPGQGVAYGYTF
TRBV25-1	TRBJ1-4	.	14	.	TGTGCCAGCAGTGGACCCCTCCGGAGGGAAAAACTGTTTTTT	CASSGPLRREKLFF
TRBV10-2	TRBJ1-5	.	14	.	TGCGCCAGCAGTGGACCCTTGATCTATCAGCCCCAGCATTTT	CASSGPLIYQPQHF
TRBV5-1	TRBJ1-1	.	13	few	TGCGCCTCTGAGGGGGAAGCGAACACTGAAGCTTTCTTT	CASEGEANTEAFF
TRBV2	TRBJ2-4	.	16	.	TGTGCCAGCAAACCGACCCCTGGGGGAGACTTTGACATTCAGTACTTC	CASKPTPGGDFDIQYF
TRBV7-2	TRBJ2-5	TRBD1	15	.	TGTGCCAGCAGCGCCCCGGACAGGGGGCGAGAGACCCAGTACTTC	CASSAPDRGRETQYF
TRBV3-1	TRBJ2-5	.	13	few	TGTGCCAGCAGGGCGGGGCCGGCCGAGACCCAGTACTTC	CASRAGPAETQYF
TRBV10-3	TRBJ2-7	.	15	.	TGTGCCATCAGTGTTGACAGCCTCACTTCCTACGAGCAGTACTTC	CAISVDSLTSYEQYF
TRBV7-2	TRBJ2-3	.	13	few	TGTGCCAGCAGCCTCACCGGCACCCTCACGCAGTATTTT	CASSLTGTLTQYF